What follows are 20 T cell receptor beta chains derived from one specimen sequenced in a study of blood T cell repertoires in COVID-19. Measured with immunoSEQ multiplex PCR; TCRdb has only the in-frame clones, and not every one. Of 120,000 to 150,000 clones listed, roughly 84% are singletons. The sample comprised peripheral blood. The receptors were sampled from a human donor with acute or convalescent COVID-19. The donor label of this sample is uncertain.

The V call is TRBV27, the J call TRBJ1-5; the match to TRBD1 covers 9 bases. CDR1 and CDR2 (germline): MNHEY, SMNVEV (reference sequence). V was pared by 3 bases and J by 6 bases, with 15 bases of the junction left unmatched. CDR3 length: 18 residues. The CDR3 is CASSFSGTGRHMPQPQHF. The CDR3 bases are TGTGCCAGCAGTTTTTCCGGGACAGGGCGCCACATGCCTCAGCCCCAGCATTTT.

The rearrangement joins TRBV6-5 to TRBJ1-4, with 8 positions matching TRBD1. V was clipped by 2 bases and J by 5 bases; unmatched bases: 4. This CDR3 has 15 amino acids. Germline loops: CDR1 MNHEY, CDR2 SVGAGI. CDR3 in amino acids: CASSYLTGGNEKLFF. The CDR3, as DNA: TGTGCCAGCAGTTACCTCACAGGGGGAAATGAAAAACTGTTTTTT.

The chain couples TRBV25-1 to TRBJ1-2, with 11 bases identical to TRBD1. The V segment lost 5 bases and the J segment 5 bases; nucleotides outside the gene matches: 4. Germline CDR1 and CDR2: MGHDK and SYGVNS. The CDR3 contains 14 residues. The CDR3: CASSMGQGVYGYTF. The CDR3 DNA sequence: TGTGCCAGCAGTATGGGACAGGGGGTTTATGGCTACACCTTC.

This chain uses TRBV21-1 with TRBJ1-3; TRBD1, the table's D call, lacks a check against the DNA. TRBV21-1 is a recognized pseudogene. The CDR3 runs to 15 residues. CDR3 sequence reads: CASSKSDRAGNTIYF. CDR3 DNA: TGTGCCAGCAGCAAATCGGACAGGGCTGGAAACACCATATATTTT.

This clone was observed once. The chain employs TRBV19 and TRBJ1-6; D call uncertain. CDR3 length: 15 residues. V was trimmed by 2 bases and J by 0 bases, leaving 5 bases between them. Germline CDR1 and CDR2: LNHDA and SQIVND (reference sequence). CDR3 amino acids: CASSISLSYNSPLHF. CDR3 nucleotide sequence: TGTGCCAGTAGTATAAGCCTCTCCTATAATTCACCCCTCCACTTT.

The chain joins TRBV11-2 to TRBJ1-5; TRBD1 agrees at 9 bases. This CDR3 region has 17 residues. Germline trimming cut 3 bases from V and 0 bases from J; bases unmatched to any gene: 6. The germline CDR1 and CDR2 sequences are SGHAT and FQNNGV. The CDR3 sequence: CASSLGQGKLSNQPQHF. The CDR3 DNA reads TGTGCCAGCAGCTTGGGACAGGGAAAACTTAGCAATCAGCCCCAGCATTTT.

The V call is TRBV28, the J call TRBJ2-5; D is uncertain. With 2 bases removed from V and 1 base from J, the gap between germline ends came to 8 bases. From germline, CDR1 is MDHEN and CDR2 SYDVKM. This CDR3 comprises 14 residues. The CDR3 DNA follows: TGTGCCAGCAGTTTAGTAGTATCCCAAGAGACCCAGTACTTC. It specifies CASSLVVSQETQYF.

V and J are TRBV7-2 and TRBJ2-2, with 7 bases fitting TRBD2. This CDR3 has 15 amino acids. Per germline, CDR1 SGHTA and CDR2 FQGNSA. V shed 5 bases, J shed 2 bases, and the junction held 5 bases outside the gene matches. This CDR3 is CASSPGRRNTGELFF. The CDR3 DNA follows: TGTGCCAGCAGCCCCGGGAGGAGAAACACCGGGGAGCTGTTTTTT.

In nucleotides, the CDR3 is TGTGCCAGCAGTTTCCCGGACAGGGGGCGAGGCTACACCTTC. Protein sequence: CASSFPDRGRGYTF. This chain joins TRBV28 and TRBJ1-2; TRBD1 agrees at 11 bases. The junction had 5 bases not matched to a gene; V was cut back by 3 bases and J by 8 bases. The germline V gene has CDR1 MDHEN and CDR2 SYDVKM. The CDR3 covers 14 residues.

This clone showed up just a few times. The CDR3 sequence: CASSISGSDNEQFF. The CDR3 DNA is TGTGCCAGTAGTATCAGCGGGAGTGACAATGAGCAGTTCTTC. The chain employs TRBV19 and TRBJ2-1, with 8 bases identical to TRBD2. V shed 3 bases and J 5 bases; nucleotides not matched to a gene: 3. Germline CDR1 reads LNHDA; CDR2 reads SQIVND (reference sequence). This CDR3 is built from 14 residues. The full variable domain, completed using reference TRBV19 and TRBJ2-1, is DGGITQSPKYLFRKEGQNVTLSCEQNLNHDAMYWYRQDPGQGLRLIYYSQIVNDFQKGDIAEGYSVSREKKESFPLTVTSAQKNPTAFYLCASSISGSDNEQFFGPGTRLTVL.

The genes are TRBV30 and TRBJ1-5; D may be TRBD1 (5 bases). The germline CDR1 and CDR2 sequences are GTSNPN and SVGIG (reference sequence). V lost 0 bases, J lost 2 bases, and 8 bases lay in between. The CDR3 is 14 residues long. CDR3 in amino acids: CAWSVGQGNQPQHF. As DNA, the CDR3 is TGTGCCTGGAGTGTGGGGCAGGGCAATCAGCCCCAGCATTTT.

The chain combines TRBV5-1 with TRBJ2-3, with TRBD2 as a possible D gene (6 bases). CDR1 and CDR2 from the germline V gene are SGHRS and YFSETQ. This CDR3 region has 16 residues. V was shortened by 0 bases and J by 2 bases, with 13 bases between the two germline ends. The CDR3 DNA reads TGCGCCAGCAGCTTGGGTGTTAGCGGATCCACAGATACGCAGTATTTT. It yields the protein CASSLGVSGSTDTQYF.

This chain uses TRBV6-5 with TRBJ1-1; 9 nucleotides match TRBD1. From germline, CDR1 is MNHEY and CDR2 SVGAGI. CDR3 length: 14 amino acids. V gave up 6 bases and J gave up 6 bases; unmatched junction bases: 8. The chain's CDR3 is CASRIPGQGSEAFF. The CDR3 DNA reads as TGTGCCAGCAGGATACCGGGACAGGGATCTGAAGCTTTCTTT.

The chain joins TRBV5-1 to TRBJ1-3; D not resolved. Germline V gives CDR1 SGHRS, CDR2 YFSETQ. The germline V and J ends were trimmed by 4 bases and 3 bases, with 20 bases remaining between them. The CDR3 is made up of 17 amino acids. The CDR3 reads CASSPRITQALGNTIYF. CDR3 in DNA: TGCGCCAGCAGCCCAAGGATAACGCAGGCACTTGGAAACACCATATATTTT.

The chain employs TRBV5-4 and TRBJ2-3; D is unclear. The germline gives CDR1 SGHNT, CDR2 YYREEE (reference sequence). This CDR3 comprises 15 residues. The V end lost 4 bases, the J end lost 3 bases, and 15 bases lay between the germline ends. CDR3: CASSTTGVVTDTQYF. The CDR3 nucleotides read TGTGCCAGCAGCACGACCGGAGTAGTAACAGATACGCAGTATTTT.

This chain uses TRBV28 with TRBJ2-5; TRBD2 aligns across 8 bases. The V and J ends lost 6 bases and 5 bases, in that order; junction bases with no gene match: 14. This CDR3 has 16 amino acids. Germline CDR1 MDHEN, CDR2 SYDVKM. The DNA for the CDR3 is TGTGCCAGCAGCCCCGCCGAAGCTAGCGGGTCGGAGACCCAGTACTTC. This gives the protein CASSPAEASGSETQYF.

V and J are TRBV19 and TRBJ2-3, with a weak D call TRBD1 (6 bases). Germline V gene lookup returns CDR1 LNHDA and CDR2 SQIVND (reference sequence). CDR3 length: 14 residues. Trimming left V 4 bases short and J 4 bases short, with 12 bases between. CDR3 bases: TGTGCCAGTAGTAAGGGACAAGCCCCAGATACGCAGTATTTT. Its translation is CASSKGQAPDTQYF.

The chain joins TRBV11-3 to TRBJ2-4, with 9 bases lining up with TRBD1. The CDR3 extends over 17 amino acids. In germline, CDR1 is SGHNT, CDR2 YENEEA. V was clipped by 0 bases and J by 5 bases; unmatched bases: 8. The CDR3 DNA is TGTGCCAGCAGCTTAGAATCCCCGGGACAGGGTCAAAACATTCAGTACTTC. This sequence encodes CASSLESPGQGQNIQYF. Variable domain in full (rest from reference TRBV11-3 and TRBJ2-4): EAGVVQSPRYKIIEKKQPVAFWCNPISGHNTLYWYLQNLGQGPELLIRYENEEAVDDSQLPKDRFSAERLKGVDSTLKIQPAELGDSAVYLCASSLESPGQGQNIQYFGAGTRLSVL.

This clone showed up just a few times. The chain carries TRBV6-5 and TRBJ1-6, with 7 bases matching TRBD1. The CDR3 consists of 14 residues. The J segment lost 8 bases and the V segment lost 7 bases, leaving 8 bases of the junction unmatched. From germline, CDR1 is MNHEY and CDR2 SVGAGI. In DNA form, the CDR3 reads TGTGCCAGCACCAAAAGCGACAGGGATTCACCCCTCCACTTT. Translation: CASTKSDRDSPLHF.

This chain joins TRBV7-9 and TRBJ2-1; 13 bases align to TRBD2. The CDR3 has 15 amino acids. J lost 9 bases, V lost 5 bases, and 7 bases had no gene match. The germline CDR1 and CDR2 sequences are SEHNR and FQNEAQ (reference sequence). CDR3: CASSIGLAGEVEQFF. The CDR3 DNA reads TGTGCCAGCAGCATTGGACTAGCGGGAGAGGTTGAGCAGTTCTTC.